This TCR beta chain was observed in a study of TET2 disruption in CD19-targeted CAR T cells (dated by TCRdb to about 2018). Some background on the complete study: No additional inclusion criteria were applied, and the number of samples was determined by the original clinical trial design and by sample availability. The study at large found these results: Conclusions about the patient's CAR T cells rested on extensive analysis of a single subject.

Notes on this clone: What antigen it recognizes has not been identified. The CDR3 end is not reached by the read, which stops 3 residues before it; the germline J gene fills it in.

Read against the paper, the sample's treatment or condition label means: autologous CTL019 cells: CD19 CAR with 4-1BB and CD3 zeta domains. TCR zeta and 4-1BB costimulatory signaling domains were built into the CD19 CAR. T cells for CTL019 manufacturing were collected from peripheral blood by leukapheresis. The DNeasy Blood and Tissue Kit was used to extract genomic DNA from pre-infusion T cells, peripheral blood, or sorted post-infusion T cells. TCR beta chain deep sequencing was performed with the immunoSEQ assay. The authors' analysis ran thus. Clonotype frequencies were computed using only productive TCR beta rearrangements. TCRdb limited this immuneACCESS table to in-frame rearrangements with V and J called. A share of clones is missing; checked studies link under half to unresolved V genes, and the rest is unexplained. V, J and clone size reflect that table, while D and trimming were determined from the DNA. This sample's records show roughly 26,000 clones. The top ten hold roughly 1.8% of the sample.

Inclusive of the bounding cysteine and phenylalanine, the CDR3 is 15 residues long. Only the CDR3 bases that were read are kept: 36 of them, in frame from base 1. Germline trimming amounts to 4 bases on V and 5 bases on J, with 3 as the count of junction bases outside the gene matches. In the germline V gene (reference sequence), CDR1 corresponds to SGHKS and CDR2 to YYEKEE. The receptor chain draws on TRBV5-5 and TRBJ2-5, with 15 junctional bases fitting TRBD2. The origin of this receptor is a man between 65 and 85 years old with chronic lymphocytic leukemia. Sample: CD8- CAR+ T cells sorted from cultured blood T cells, taken for CD19 CAR T cell therapy. The sample's cell subset or site label, decoded: CD8-negative CAR-positive T cells from the infusion product. The sequenced CDR3 bases are TGTGCCAGCAGCCAGGGGACTAGCGGGGGGGAGACC. Its amino acids are CASSQGTSGGET. The CDR3 in full is CASSQGTSGGETQYF. Here the CDR3 is joined to the reference TRBV5-5 and TRBJ2-5 genes, and the full variable domain is: DAGVTQSPTHLIKTRGQQVTLRCSPISGHKSVSWYQQVLGQGPQFIFQYYEKEERGRGNFPDRFSARQFPNYSSELNVNALLLGDSALYLCASSQGTSGGETQYFGPGTRLLVL.